The rows below give T cell receptor beta chains drawn from one sample of a study of T cell repertoires in cytomegalovirus infection. TCRdb re-derived calls from the reads in MiXCR, one entry per CDR3 protein. The sample holds some 320,000 distinct CDR3 sequences; roughly 28% are singletons and the top ten take roughly 20%. Their cognate antigens are unknown. Sample: cultured PBMCs, taken from culture after CMV antigen stimulation. The receptor source for this set is a human donor in good health (CMV status not recorded). Some clones in this sample may be carry-over from other donors' samples. CDR3s include the opening cysteine and the closing phenylalanine or tryptophan. The D gene is left open where the match is weak. A row's size may be missing; if present it is once, few, many or a size class.

>-|few|TRBV10-3|TRBJ1-5
TGTGCCATCAGTGATTCTTGGGGAGTGGTGGGGAATCAGCCCCAGCATTTT
CAISDSWGVVGNQPQHF
>-|few|TRBV28|TRBJ2-2
TGTGCCAGCAGTAAGGGAGTACGCATCGGGGAGCTGTTTTTT
CASSKGVRIGELFF
>-|many|TRBV7-9|TRBJ1-5
TGTGCCAGCAGCTTAGGGGGGGTCCGAAATCAGCCCCAGCATTTT
CASSLGGVRNQPQHF
>TRBD1|-|TRBV27|TRBJ1-3
TGTGCCAGCAGTTTACGAGGGGGCGCATCTGGAAACACCATATATTTT
CASSLRGGASGNTIYF
>TRBD1|-|TRBV12-3/TRBV12-4|TRBJ1-5
TGTGCCAGCAGTGGACAGGCTAGCAATCAGCCCCAGCATTTT
CASSGQASNQPQHF
>-|once|TRBV19|TRBJ1-5
TGTGCCAGTAGTATGGACACCCGGCCGCTTGGGGCCCAGCATTTT
CASSMDTRPLGAQHF
>-|few|TRBV3-1|TRBJ1-6
TGTGCCAGCAGCCAAGATACCCTGCGGGAGAGCTCCTATAATTCACCCCTCCACTTT
CASSQDTLRESSYNSPLHF
>-|few|TRBV6-6|TRBJ1-3
TGTGCCACCAGTTACCTGAGCTCTGGAAACACCATATATTTT
CATSYLSSGNTIYF
>TRBD1|-|TRBV6-5|TRBJ1-1
TGTGCCAGCAGTATTGGACAGGCAAGCACTGAAGCTTTCTTT
CASSIGQASTEAFF
>-|many|TRBV7-2|TRBJ1-5
TGTGCCAGCAGCTTAGTGCATAGCAATCAGCCCCAGCATTTT
CASSLVHSNQPQHF
>-|many|TRBV7-2|TRBJ2-7
TGTGCCAGCAGCTGGGGCAACTCCTACGAGCAGTACTTC
CASSWGNSYEQYF
>-|-|TRBV12-3/TRBV12-4|TRBJ2-1
TGTGCCAGCAGTTTTGGCGGGGGCCCTTTGGATGAGCAGTTCTTC
CASSFGGGPLDEQFF
>-|-|TRBV7-8|TRBJ2-3
TGTGCCAGCAGCCCTAGATACAGAACAGATACGCAGTATTTT
CASSPRYRTDTQYF
>-|few|TRBV28|TRBJ2-3
TGTGCCAGCAGTTTTTCGCCAGATACGCAGTATTTT
CASSFSPDTQYF
>-|few|TRBV29-1|TRBJ2-3
TGCAGCTTAGGGGGGGGGTGGGCAGATACGCAGTATTTT
CSLGGGWADTQYF
>-|many|TRBV6-5|TRBJ1-6
TGTGCCAGCAGTCTAGGACGGGACTATAATTCACCCCTCCACTTT
CASSLGRDYNSPLHF
>-|-|TRBV5-1|TRBJ2-2
TGCGCCAGCAGCTTGGAGATCGGGAGCCCCGGGGAGCTGTTTTTT
CASSLEIGSPGELFF
>-|few|TRBV5-6|TRBJ1-5
TGTGCCAGCAGCTTGTGGTTCCTTGGTACACAAAGCAATCAGCCCCAGCATTTT
CASSLWFLGTQSNQPQHF
>TRBD1|-|TRBV7-8|TRBJ1-2
TGTGCCAGCAGCTTAGAGGGGGCCTATGGCTACACCTTC
CASSLEGAYGYTF
>-|-|TRBV24-1|TRBJ2-7
TGTGCCACCAGTGAGCGGAGCTACGAGCAGTACTTC
CATSERSYEQYF
>-|-|TRBV29-1|TRBJ2-2
TGCAGCGTTCCCAACACCGACGGCGGGGAGCTGTTTTTT
CSVPNTDGGELFF
>-|-|TRBV6-5|TRBJ2-5
TGTGCCAGCAGACCAACCTTTACAGGGTTGGAGACCCAGTACTTC
CASRPTFTGLETQYF
>-|-|TRBV4-1|TRBJ2-1
TGCGCCAGCAGCCAAGGTCGGGGGAGTGAGCAGTTCTTC
CASSQGRGSEQFF
>-|-|TRBV6-5|TRBJ1-4
TGTGCCAGCAGTTACTCACAGGGTATTAATGAAAAACTGTTTTTT
CASSYSQGINEKLFF
>-|few|TRBV12-3/TRBV12-4|TRBJ1-1
TGTGCCAGCAGCTCCGGTGTTTTGAACACTGAAGCTTTCTTT
CASSSGVLNTEAFF
>-|-|TRBV20-1|TRBJ1-5
TGCAGTGCTGAGGACATCCGTAGCAATCAGCCCCAGCATTTT
CSAEDIRSNQPQHF
>-|-|TRBV7-9|TRBJ1-6
TGTGCCAGCAGCCACGAGGGAGAGAGGAATTCACCCCTCCACTTT
CASSHEGERNSPLHF
>-|many|TRBV11-2|TRBJ2-7
TGTGCCAGCAGCTTTTTAGGTGGCGGGCCCTACGAGCAGTACTTC
CASSFLGGGPYEQYF
>-|many|TRBV20-1|TRBJ1-1
TGCAGTGCTAGAGATTTAGGCACTGAAGCTTTCTTT
CSARDLGTEAFF
>-|many|TRBV11-2|TRBJ2-1
TGTGCCAGCAGCCAGGGGCGTAGCTCCTACAATGAGCAGTTCTTC
CASSQGRSSYNEQFF
>-|many|TRBV6-1|TRBJ2-6
TGTGCCAGCACCCTGGACAGTTTCGGCTCTGGGGCCAACGTCCTGACTTTC
CASTLDSFGSGANVLTF
>TRBD1|many|TRBV6-1|TRBJ1-4
TGTGCCAGCAGGACAGGGTCAGCAGATGAAAAACTGTTTTTT
CASRTGSADEKLFF
>-|many|TRBV3-1|TRBJ2-1
TGTGCCAGCAGCTCAGAGTCGGATGAGCAGTTCTTC
CASSSESDEQFF
>TRBD2|few|TRBV7-2|TRBJ2-1
TGTGCCAGCAGCTCCGGACTAGCGGGGGGGCAGACCTACAATGAGCAGTTCTTC
CASSSGLAGGQTYNEQFF
>-|-|TRBV6-2/TRBV6-3|TRBJ1-1
TGTGCCAGCAGTTACGACAGCAACACTGAAGCTTTCTTT
CASSYDSNTEAFF
>TRBD1|few|TRBV20-1|TRBJ1-1
TGCAGTGCTCGGGACAGGACAATGAACACTGAAGCTTTCTTT
CSARDRTMNTEAFF
>TRBD1|-|TRBV12-3/TRBV12-4|TRBJ1-5
TGTGCCAGCAGTTCCTCCGGGACAGACAATCAGCCCCAGCATTTT
CASSSSGTDNQPQHF
>TRBD1|few|TRBV7-6|TRBJ2-5
TGTGCCAGCAGCTTGGGACAGTGGGAGACCCAGTACTTC
CASSLGQWETQYF
>-|-|TRBV18|TRBJ2-1
TGTGCCAGCTCCTCAGGGGGGAAGCAGTTCTTC
CASSSGGKQFF
>-|-|TRBV7-9|TRBJ1-3
TGTGCCAGCAGCTCGCCCTCTGGAAACACCATATATTTT
CASSSPSGNTIYF
>-|-|TRBV6-1|TRBJ1-2
TGTGCCAGCAGTGAAGTCGGATATGGCTACACCTTC
CASSEVGYGYTF
>-|-|TRBV19|TRBJ2-7
TGTGCCAGTAGTATAGGTGAGAGGAGCTCCTACGAGCAGTACTTC
CASSIGERSSYEQYF
>TRBD1|-|TRBV12-3/TRBV12-4|TRBJ1-1
TGTGCCAGCAGTTTGGCCCCAGGGGGGATTGGAGGGGACACTGAAGCTTTCTTT
CASSLAPGGIGGDTEAFF
>-|-|TRBV6-1|TRBJ2-3
TGTGCCAGCAGCCTCGCTCGGTCCACAGATACGCAGTATTTT
CASSLARSTDTQYF
>TRBD1|few|TRBV5-4|TRBJ1-3
TGTGCCAGCAGCCCGGGGGGACAGCCGTTCCGCTCTGGAAACACCATATATTTT
CASSPGGQPFRSGNTIYF
>TRBD1|few|TRBV7-2|TRBJ1-2
TGTGCCAGCAGCTCGCGTGGGACAGGGGTTGTTGGCTACACCTTC
CASSSRGTGVVGYTF
>-|-|TRBV12-3/TRBV12-4|TRBJ1-1
TGTGCCAGCAGGCTAGGGGCTATAGGTACTGAAGCTTTCTTT
CASRLGAIGTEAFF
>TRBD1|few|TRBV19|TRBJ2-5
TGTGCCAGTAGTATCCGGGACAGACAACAAGAGACCCAGTACTTC
CASSIRDRQQETQYF
>TRBD2|-|TRBV7-8|TRBJ2-5
TGTGCCAGCAGCCCGGGACTAGCGGGGGGCCGGGAGACCCAGTACTTC
CASSPGLAGGRETQYF
>-|many|TRBV7-9|TRBJ2-4
TGTGCCAGCAGCTTAGACTCCGGGGGACTAGCCAAAAACATTCAGTACTTC
CASSLDSGGLAKNIQYF
>-|-|TRBV20-1|TRBJ2-1
TGCAGTGCTAGAGATTCGTACCGCTCCTACAATGAGCAGTTCTTC
CSARDSYRSYNEQFF
>TRBD1|-|TRBV20-1|TRBJ1-5
TGCAGTGCGTGGACAGGGATCAATCAGCCCCAGCATTTT
CSAWTGINQPQHF
>TRBD1|few|TRBV12-3/TRBV12-4|TRBJ1-1
TGTGCCAGCAGCCTTTCCGGGACAGAGACTGAAGCTTTCTTT
CASSLSGTETEAFF
>TRBD1|-|TRBV6-5|TRBJ2-1
TGTGCCAGCAGTCCACGCCCCCGGGACAGGGGGCTCCAGTTCTTC
CASSPRPRDRGLQFF
>-|-|TRBV7-2|TRBJ2-7
TGTGCCAGCAGTACAGGGAACCCCCCCTACGAGCAGTACTTC
CASSTGNPPYEQYF
>TRBD1|-|TRBV7-6|TRBJ1-2
TGTGCCAGCAGCTCCTCCGGGACAGGCCCCGGCGGCTACACCTTC
CASSSSGTGPGGYTF
>-|few|TRBV19|TRBJ2-5
TGTGCCAGTAGTACGACAGCTCAAGAGACCCAGTACTTC
CASSTTAQETQYF